The T cell receptor (beta chain) under discussion was sequenced for a study of blood T cell repertoires in COVID-19. Study-level background: Acute and convalescent COVID-19 specimens originated in the United States, Italy and Spain. The analysed material was cDNA or gDNA that came from T cells, B-cell-depleted T cells, or PBMCs.

Trimming stripped 3 bases from V and 0 bases from J, with 9 bases between. This CDR3 contains 16 residues. Germline CDR1 and CDR2: ENHRY and SYGVKD. Authors' data handling: How many nucleated cells were present was estimated from reference gene primer amplification. Produced via immunoSEQ multiplex PCR; TCRdb's table is partial and in-frame only. Clone size and V and J calls were adopted from that table, with D and trimming inferred from the DNA. This repertoire shows approximately 240,000 clones, 84% found once; its top ten account for approximately 5.1%. The clonotype originates from a woman aged 60-75 years who had recovered from COVID-19. Specimen: peripheral blood. The V and J genes are TRBV10-3 and TRBJ1-6; D remains ambiguous. The CDR3 is CAISDQGSSYNSPLHF. CDR3 DNA sequence: TGTGCCATCAGTGATCAAGGGAGCTCCTATAATTCACCCCTCCACTTT.